The 30 T cell receptor beta chains below come from one sample, sequenced in a study of T cell responses to AZD1222 COVID-19 vaccine. Profiling relied on immunoSEQ multiplex PCR, and the TCRdb table lists in-frame clones only, not all of them. The sample has 180,000 or so clones; 85% to 95% are singletons. The sample in question was peripheral blood, obtained on day 0 of AZD1222 vaccination. These receptors came from an adult in good health.

The rearrangement uses TRBV6-4 and TRBJ1-1, with 7 positions matching TRBD1. This CDR3 is built from 14 residues. The germline gives CDR1 MRHNA, CDR2 SNTAGT. Trimming removed 3 bases from V and 1 base from J; junction bases left unmatched: 2. This CDR3 reads CASSEGTANTEAFF. The CDR3 DNA reads as TGTGCCAGCAGTGAAGGGACAGCGAACACTGAAGCTTTCTTT.

The chain joins TRBV19 to TRBJ1-1; TRBD1 aligns across 11 bases. V lost 7 bases, J lost 2 bases, and 6 bases stayed unmatched. Germline CDR1 reads LNHDA; CDR2 reads SQIVND (reference sequence). This CDR3 has 15 residues. The chain's CDR3 is CASMDRGRRNTEAFF. CDR3 coding DNA: TGTGCCAGTATGGACAGGGGGCGAAGAAACACTGAAGCTTTCTTT.

The chain joins TRBV5-4 to TRBJ2-3; D may correspond to TRBD1 or TRBD2 (6 bases each). Germline lookup yields CDR1 SGHNT and CDR2 YYREEE (reference sequence). Between the trimmed V and J ends, which lost 4 bases and 5 bases, there was a span of 14 bases. This CDR3 spans 14 amino acids. The CDR3 protein is CASSAKGGEDTQYF. The CDR3 nucleotides are TGTGCCAGCAGCGCGAAGGGGGGAGAAGATACGCAGTATTTT.

This sequence joins TRBV3-1 (or the pseudogene TRBV3-2) and TRBJ1-2, with D unclear. The germline V gene has CDR1 LGHDT and CDR2 YNNKEL (reference sequence). The CDR3 covers 14 residues. V was cut by 3 bases and J by 1 base, with 9 bases left in between. CDR3 bases: TGTGCCAGCAGCCACGACGGGGATAACTATGGCTACACCTTC. It is translated as CASSHDGDNYGYTF.

The chain has TRBV27 and TRBJ1-6, with TRBD1 as a possible D gene (6 bases). Germline CDR1 MNHEY, CDR2 SMNVEV (reference sequence). Trimming stripped 6 bases from V and 6 bases from J, with 12 bases between. The CDR3 length is 14 residues. Written as DNA, the CDR3 is TGTGCCAGCAGCTATGGACAGCTTAATTCACCCCTCCACTTT. It is translated as CASSYGQLNSPLHF.

The V and J genes are TRBV11-2 and TRBJ2-5, with D perhaps matching TRBD1 (6 bases). CDR3 length: 13 amino acids. Germline V gene lookup returns CDR1 SGHAT and CDR2 FQNNGV. V lost 1 base, J lost 3 bases, and 6 bases lay in between. DNA for the CDR3: TGTGCCAGCAGCTTAGGGACAGAAGAGACCCAGTACTTC. It yields the protein CASSLGTEETQYF. Combining the CDR3 with reference TRBV11-2 and TRBJ2-5 gives the whole variable domain EAGVAQSPRYKIIEKRQSVAFWCNPISGHATLYWYQQILGQGPKLLIQFQNNGVVDDSQLPKDRFSAERLKGVDSTLKIQPAKLEDSAVYLCASSLGTEETQYFGPGTRLLVL.

Only one count was recorded for this clone. The chain employs TRBV6-5 and TRBJ1-4, with 11 bases that match TRBD1. J gave up 11 bases and V 6 bases, and 8 bases lay outside the gene matches. CDR1 is MNHEY and CDR2 is SVGAGI in the germline V gene. The CDR3 has 14 amino acids. The CDR3 coding sequence is TGTGCCAGCAGCCGGGACAGGGGGAAGGGTAAACTGTTTTTT. Translation: CASSRDRGKGKLFF.

V gene TRBV5-1 combines with J gene TRBJ1-2; no firm D call. Per the germline V gene, CDR1 is SGHRS and CDR2 is YFSETQ. CDR3 size: 13 residues. The V end was cut by 1 base, the J end by 4 bases, with 8 bases between. Written as DNA, the CDR3 is TGCGCCAGCAGCTTGAGCGGGTTCTATGGCTACACCTTC. It yields the protein CASSLSGFYGYTF.

This clone appeared once. This chain uses TRBV18 with TRBJ2-1; possible D gene TRBD2, 5 bases. Between the trimmed V and J ends, which lost 1 base and 7 bases, there was a span of 11 bases. The CDR3 is 14 amino acids. The germline CDR1 and CDR2 sequences are KGHSH and LQKENI. For the CDR3, the DNA is TGTGCCAGCTCACCACTCCTCGAGGGTAATGAGCAGTTCTTC. Its translation is CASSPLLEGNEQFF.

J is TRBJ2-5 and V is TRBV6-5; D may correspond to TRBD1 or TRBD2 (5 bases each). The germline gives CDR1 MNHEY, CDR2 SVGAGI. V gave up 6 bases and J gave up 6 bases, with 17 bases separating them. The CDR3 length is 14 residues. CDR3 in amino acids: CASSDDGTAQTQYF. CDR3 DNA sequence: TGTGCCAGCAGCGACGACGGGACGGCGCAGACCCAGTACTTC.

The V gene is TRBV29-1, the J gene TRBJ2-7; D may correspond to TRBD1 or TRBD2 (6 bases each). Germline CDR1 is SQVTM and CDR2 is ANQGSEA. V was clipped by 4 bases and J by 6 bases, with 16 bases between them. The CDR3 is made up of 13 amino acids. CDR3 region: CSVGRGVKGEQYF. The DNA of the CDR3 is TGCAGCGTTGGAAGGGGGGTAAAGGGCGAGCAGTACTTC.

The V call is TRBV4-1, the J call TRBJ1-3; D is undetermined. CDR1 and CDR2 from the germline V gene are MGHRA and YSYEKL. This CDR3 has 15 amino acids. V was pared by 2 bases and J by 4 bases, with 12 bases between. The chain's CDR3 is CASSQPLGVGNTIYF. CDR3 sequence (DNA): TGCGCCAGCAGCCAACCCTTGGGCGTGGGAAACACCATATATTTT.

This chain links TRBV12-5 with TRBJ2-3; possible D gene TRBD1, 5 bases. Germline V gives CDR1 LGHNT, CDR2 FRNRAP. The CDR3 totals 15 residues. V was pared by 0 bases and J by 8 bases, with 15 bases between. The CDR3 coding sequence is TGTGCTAGTGGTTTGGTGGGGCAGGGAACGGGTACGCAGTATTTT. Translating it yields CASGLVGQGTGTQYF.

The chain recombines TRBV27 with TRBJ1-6; D ambiguous. This CDR3 is built from 13 residues. The V gene's germline CDR1 is MNHEY and CDR2 SMNVEV (reference sequence). V lost 6 bases and J lost 8, with 11 bases in between. The DNA of the CDR3 is TGTGCCAGCAGCCCAAACCTCTATTCACCCCTCCACTTT. This translates into CASSPNLYSPLHF.

Only one count was recorded for this clone. J is TRBJ1-1 and V is TRBV6-6, with D tentatively TRBD1 (6 bases). The germline V gene has CDR1 MNHNY and CDR2 SVGAGI (reference sequence). CDR3 length equals 16 residues. V lost 6 bases and J 0 bases, leaving 17 bases between the germline ends. The CDR3 protein is CASRPDRRSLNTEAFF. The CDR3 DNA follows: TGTGCCAGCAGACCCGACAGGCGGTCGTTGAACACTGAAGCTTTCTTT.

The genes are TRBV5-1 and TRBJ1-3, with TRBD1 matching over 7 bases. This CDR3 is 14 amino acids long. CDR1 SGHRS and CDR2 YFSETQ come from the germline V gene. V was clipped by 9 bases and J by 1 base; unmatched bases: 7. CDR3 DNA: TGCGCCACTCACAGGGGAGGTTCTGGAAACACCATATATTTT. It codes for CATHRGGSGNTIYF.

J is TRBJ2-3 and V is TRBV18; D possibly uses TRBD1 or TRBD2 (5 bases each). This CDR3 region has 16 residues. The germline V gene encodes CDR1 KGHSH and CDR2 LQKENI. Trimming cost V 0 bases and J 3 bases, with 13 bases left between them. CDR3 sequence: CASSPPMRGRTDTQYF. In nucleotides, the CDR3 is TGTGCCAGCTCACCACCGATGAGGGGTAGGACAGATACGCAGTATTTT.

The V gene is TRBV6-5, the J gene TRBJ2-7; D gene unclear. The CDR3 spans 13 residues. Germline V gives CDR1 MNHEY, CDR2 SVGAGI. Trimming stripped 5 bases from V and 3 bases from J, with 11 bases between. Here the CDR3 DNA reads TGTGCCAGCAGTCCAAGACTCGACTACGAGCAGTACTTC. Protein product: CASSPRLDYEQYF.

J is TRBJ1-5 and V is TRBV30, with 7 positions matching TRBD1. Germline lookup yields CDR1 GTSNPN and CDR2 SVGIG (reference sequence). The CDR3 totals 13 residues. V lost 1 base to trimming and J lost 4 bases; unmatched junction nucleotides: 1. The CDR3 here is CAWSDRGNQPQHF. As DNA, the CDR3 is TGTGCCTGGAGTGACAGGGGAAATCAGCCCCAGCATTTT.

Only one count was recorded for this clone. V gene TRBV19 combines with J gene TRBJ2-3, with 8 bases matching TRBD2. There are 16 residues in the CDR3. CDR1 is LNHDA and CDR2 is SQIVND in the germline V gene (reference sequence). Trimming at V came to 3 bases and at J to 6 bases, leaving 11 bases not matched to a gene. Here the CDR3 reads CASSIEPREGRDTQYF. The CDR3 region has the DNA TGTGCCAGTAGTATTGAACCCCGGGAGGGCAGGGATACGCAGTATTTT.

DNA of the CDR3: TGTGCCAGCAGCCTCCAGGGGACCCGAGGGGGCTACACCTTC. As protein: CASSLQGTRGGYTF. J is TRBJ1-2 and V is TRBV6-5; possibly TRBD1 for D (6 bases). There are 14 residues in the CDR3. Trimming left V 6 bases short and J 8 bases short, with 19 bases between. The germline CDR1 and CDR2 sequences are MNHEY and SVGAGI.

The V and J genes are TRBV28 and TRBJ2-4; D not certain. The germline CDR1 and CDR2 sequences are MDHEN and SYDVKM. V was clipped by 9 bases and J by 8 bases, with 17 bases between them. The CDR3 is 13 amino acids. CDR3 sequence (DNA): TGTGCCAGTCAAAAGAGGTTTAGGGACATTCAGTACTTC. Its translation: CASQKRFRDIQYF.

The chain uses TRBV28 and TRBJ2-7; D is uncertain. CDR1 and CDR2 (germline): MDHEN, SYDVKM. The CDR3 is made up of 11 amino acids. With 8 bases removed from V and 4 bases from J, the gap between germline ends came to 9 bases. Written as DNA, the CDR3 is TGTGCCAGCTCAAACTATTACGAGCAGTACTTC. Its protein is CASSNYYEQYF.

The V and J genes are TRBV24-1 and TRBJ1-2, with D tentatively TRBD1 (6 bases). Trimming took off 4 bases at V and 4 bases at J, with 9 bases between the two ends. The CDR3 totals 13 residues. Germline values: CDR1 KGHDR, CDR2 SFDVKD. CDR3 residues: CATSEGTPYGYTF. The CDR3 nucleotides are TGTGCCACCAGTGAGGGGACACCCTATGGCTACACCTTC.

This clone was counted a single time. V and J are TRBV27 and TRBJ2-5; 9 bases agree with TRBD2. The germline V gene encodes CDR1 MNHEY and CDR2 SMNVEV (reference sequence). The CDR3 covers 15 residues. V lost 5 bases and J lost 3; bases outside the gene matches: 7. The DNA for the CDR3 is TGTGCCAGCAGTCTTCTTGGCGGGAGGGAAGAGACCCAGTACTTC. Amino acids: CASSLLGGREETQYF.

The V call is TRBV7-9, the J call TRBJ2-7; tentative D call: TRBD1 (5 bases). The V gene's germline CDR1 is SEHNR and CDR2 FQNEAQ (reference sequence). The CDR3 covers 13 residues. V dropped 5 bases and J dropped 3 bases, with 11 bases sitting between them. The CDR3: CASSRTDSYEQYF. DNA of the CDR3: TGTGCCAGCAGCCGTACTGACAGCTACGAGCAGTACTTC. Drawing the rest from reference TRBV7-9 and TRBJ2-7, the complete variable domain is DTGVSQNPRHKITKRGQNVTFRCDPISEHNRLYWYRQTLGQGPEFLTYFQNEAQLEKSRLLSDRFSAERPKGSFSTLEIQRTEQGDSAMYLCASSRTDSYEQYFGPGTRLTVT.

CDR3: CASSITDRIGGYTF. The CDR3 DNA sequence: TGTGCCAGCAGTATCACAGACAGGATCGGCGGCTACACCTTC. The chain carries TRBV2 and TRBJ1-2, with a tentative D call TRBD1 (6 bases). Trimming stripped 5 bases from V and 8 bases from J, with 18 bases between. CDR1 is SNHLY and CDR2 is FYNNEI in the germline V gene. CDR3 size: 14 residues.

DNA for the CDR3: TGTGCCAGCAGCTTGGCAACAGGGACAGGGCAGTTCTTC. This sequence encodes CASSLATGTGQFF. The V gene is TRBV5-5, the J gene TRBJ2-1; TRBD1 matches 8 bases. The CDR3 is 13 residues long. V lost 0 bases, J lost 12 bases, and 5 bases stayed unmatched. Germline V gene lookup returns CDR1 SGHKS and CDR2 YYEKEE (reference sequence).

The V and J genes are TRBV5-1 and TRBJ2-1; D unresolved. The CDR3 is made up of 13 amino acids. Germline V lookup: CDR1 SGHRS, CDR2 YFSETQ. V was shortened by 1 base and J by 3 bases, with 5 bases between the two germline ends. In DNA form, the CDR3 reads TGCGCCAGCAGCTTGAGGGACTACAATGAGCAGTTCTTC. It yields the protein CASSLRDYNEQFF. Looking up the rest from reference TRBV5-1 and TRBJ2-1 gives the full variable domain: KAGVTQTPRYLIKTRGQQVTLSCSPISGHRSVSWYQQTPGQGLQFLFEYFSETQRNKGNFPGRFSGRQFSNSRSEMNVSTLELGDSALYLCASSLRDYNEQFFGPGTRLTVL.

This chain links TRBV11-2 with TRBJ2-7; D perhaps matches TRBD1 (6 bases). V lost 5 bases and J lost 7, with 18 bases in between. Germline loops: CDR1 SGHAT, CDR2 FQNNGV. The CDR3 has 14 residues. The CDR3 region has the DNA TGTGCCAGCAGCGAAAATAAACAGGGAATGGAGCAGTACTTC. Encoded protein: CASSENKQGMEQYF.